The rows below give T cell receptor beta chains drawn from one sample of a study of T cells in Graves' hyperthyroidism and ophthalmopathy. TCRdb itself ran the multiplex PCR reads through MiXCR, one entry per CDR3 protein. In the table there are roughly 510,000 distinct CDR3 sequences, around 21% of which are singletons. Sample: blood. Receptor source: a young man with Graves' hyperthyroidism. The CDR3 runs from the conserved cysteine through the conserved F or W. A D gene is named only where the DNA matches it firmly. A clone size is listed for some rows: how often the clone was seen (once, few, many), or a class if it is expanded.

d_gene: NA
v_gene: TRBV30
abundance: many
j_gene: TRBJ1-1
CDR3nt: TGTGCCTGGAGGTTTAAACAGGGAGAAGCTTTCTTT
CDR3aa: CAWRFKQGEAFF

d_gene: NA
v_gene: TRBV10-1
abundance: many
j_gene: TRBJ1-2
CDR3nt: TGCGCCAGCAGTGAGGGCAAAACCTATGGCTACACCTTC
CDR3aa: CASSEGKTYGYTF

d_gene: NA
v_gene: TRBV6-2/TRBV6-3
abundance: NA
j_gene: TRBJ1-1
CDR3nt: TGTGCCAGCAGGGACGAACTAATACCTGAAGCTTTCTTT
CDR3aa: CASRDELIPEAFF

d_gene: TRBD1
v_gene: TRBV18
abundance: NA
j_gene: TRBJ2-2
CDR3nt: TGTGCCAGCTCACCACGATTGGGACAGGGCACCGGGGAGCTGTTTTTT
CDR3aa: CASSPRLGQGTGELFF

d_gene: NA
v_gene: TRBV6-2/TRBV6-3
abundance: NA
j_gene: TRBJ1-1
CDR3nt: TGTGCCAGCAGTTACTCAGAAGCGAACACTGAAGCTTTCTTT
CDR3aa: CASSYSEANTEAFF

d_gene: NA
v_gene: TRBV7-6
abundance: many
j_gene: TRBJ1-1
CDR3nt: TGTGCCAGCAGCTTAGGGTTTGGGTTGACTGAAGCTTTCTTT
CDR3aa: CASSLGFGLTEAFF

d_gene: NA
v_gene: TRBV5-1
abundance: many
j_gene: TRBJ2-7
CDR3nt: TGCGCCAGCAGCTTGCTGGGAAGGTACGAGCAGTACTTC
CDR3aa: CASSLLGRYEQYF

d_gene: NA
v_gene: TRBV7-9
abundance: NA
j_gene: TRBJ2-1
CDR3nt: TGTGCCAGCAGCCCCGGGCCCCAACGGGACAATGAGCAGTTCTTC
CDR3aa: CASSPGPQRDNEQFF

d_gene: NA
v_gene: TRBV11-2
abundance: many
j_gene: TRBJ1-2
CDR3nt: TGTGCCAGCAGCCCCATAGGGAAGGTCGCCACATATGGCTACACCTTC
CDR3aa: CASSPIGKVATYGYTF

d_gene: NA
v_gene: TRBV6-2/TRBV6-3
abundance: NA
j_gene: TRBJ2-5
CDR3nt: TGTGCCAGCAGTTACGAAGCTTACCCGGCGGAGACCCAGTACTTC
CDR3aa: CASSYEAYPAETQYF

d_gene: TRBD1
v_gene: TRBV9
abundance: many
j_gene: TRBJ2-2
CDR3nt: TGTGCCAGCAGCCCATGGGACAGGGCGGGCACCGGGGAGCTGTTTTTT
CDR3aa: CASSPWDRAGTGELFF

d_gene: NA
v_gene: TRBV12-3/TRBV12-4
abundance: NA
j_gene: TRBJ1-1
CDR3nt: TGTGCCAGCAGTTTATTCTCTGGGGGTATGAACACTGAAGCTTTCTTT
CDR3aa: CASSLFSGGMNTEAFF

d_gene: NA
v_gene: TRBV3-2
abundance: few
j_gene: TRBJ2-7
CDR3nt: TGTGCCAGCAGCCAACGCCGGGACAGGGTAGCCTACGAGCAGTACTTC
CDR3aa: CASSQRRDRVAYEQYF

d_gene: NA
v_gene: TRBV27
abundance: few
j_gene: TRBJ1-5
CDR3nt: TGTGCCAGCAGTTTATCGGCTCGAGGCTCCGACTATAGCAATCAGCCCCAGCATTTT
CDR3aa: CASSLSARGSDYSNQPQHF